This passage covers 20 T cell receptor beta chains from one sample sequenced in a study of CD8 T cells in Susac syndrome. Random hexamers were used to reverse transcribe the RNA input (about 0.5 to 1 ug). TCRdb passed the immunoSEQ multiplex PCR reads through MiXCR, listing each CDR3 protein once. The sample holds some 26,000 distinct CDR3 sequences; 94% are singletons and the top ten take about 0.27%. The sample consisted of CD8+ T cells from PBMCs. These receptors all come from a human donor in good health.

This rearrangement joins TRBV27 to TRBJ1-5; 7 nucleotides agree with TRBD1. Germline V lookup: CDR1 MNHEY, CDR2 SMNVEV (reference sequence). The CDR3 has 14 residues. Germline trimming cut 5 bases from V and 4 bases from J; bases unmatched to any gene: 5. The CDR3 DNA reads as TGTGCCAGCAGTCCGCACAGGGGAAATCAGCCCCAGCATTTT. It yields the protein CASSPHRGNQPQHF.

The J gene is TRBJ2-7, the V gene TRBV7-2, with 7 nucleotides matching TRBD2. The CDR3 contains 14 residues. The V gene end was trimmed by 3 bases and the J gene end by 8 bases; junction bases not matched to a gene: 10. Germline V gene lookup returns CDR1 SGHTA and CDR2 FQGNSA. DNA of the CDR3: TGTGCCAGCAGCTTGGACGGGCTGGGGGGGAAGCAGTACTTC. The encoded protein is CASSLDGLGGKQYF.

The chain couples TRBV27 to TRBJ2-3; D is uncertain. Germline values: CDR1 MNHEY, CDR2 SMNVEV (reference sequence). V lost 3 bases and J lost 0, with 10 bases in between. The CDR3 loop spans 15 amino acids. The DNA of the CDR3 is TGTGCCAGCAGTTTTTTAGGCAGTAGCACAGATACGCAGTATTTT. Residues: CASSFLGSSTDTQYF.

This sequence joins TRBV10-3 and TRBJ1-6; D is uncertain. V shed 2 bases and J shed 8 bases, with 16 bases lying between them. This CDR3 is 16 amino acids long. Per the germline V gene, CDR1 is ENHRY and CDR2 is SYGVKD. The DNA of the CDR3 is TGTGCCATCAGTGAGAACCCCGACGTAGTGGATTCACCCCTCCACTTT. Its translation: CAISENPDVVDSPLHF.

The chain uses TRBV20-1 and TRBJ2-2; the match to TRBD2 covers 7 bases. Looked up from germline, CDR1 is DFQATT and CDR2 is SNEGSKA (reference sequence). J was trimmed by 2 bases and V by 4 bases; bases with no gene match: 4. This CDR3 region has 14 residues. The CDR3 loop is CSANAGDNTGELFF. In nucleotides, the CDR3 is TGCAGTGCTAACGCGGGGGACAACACCGGGGAGCTGTTTTTT.

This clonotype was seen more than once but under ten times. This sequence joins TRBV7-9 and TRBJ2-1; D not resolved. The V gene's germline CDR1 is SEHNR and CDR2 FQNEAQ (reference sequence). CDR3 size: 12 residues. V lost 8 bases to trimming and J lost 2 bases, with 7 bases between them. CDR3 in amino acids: CASLGTYNEQFF. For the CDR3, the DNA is TGTGCCAGCTTGGGGACCTACAATGAGCAGTTCTTC.

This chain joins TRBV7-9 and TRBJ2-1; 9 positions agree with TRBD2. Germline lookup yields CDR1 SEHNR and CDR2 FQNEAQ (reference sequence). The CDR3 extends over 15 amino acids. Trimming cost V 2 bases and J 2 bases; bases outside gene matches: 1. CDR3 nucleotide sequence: TGTGCCAGCAGCTTAAGCGGGGGGACCTACAATGAGCAGTTCTTC. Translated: CASSLSGGTYNEQFF. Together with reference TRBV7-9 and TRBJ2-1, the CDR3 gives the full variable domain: DTGVSQNPRHKITKRGQNVTFRCDPISEHNRLYWYRQTLGQGPEFLTYFQNEAQLEKSRLLSDRFSAERPKGSFSTLEIQRTEQGDSAMYLCASSLSGGTYNEQFFGPGTRLTVL.

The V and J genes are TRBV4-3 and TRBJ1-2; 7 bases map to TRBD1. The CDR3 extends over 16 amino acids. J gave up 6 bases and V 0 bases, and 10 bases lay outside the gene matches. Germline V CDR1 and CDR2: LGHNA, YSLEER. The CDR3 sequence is CASSQDTPDRVNGYTF. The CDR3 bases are TGCGCCAGCAGCCAAGATACCCCAGACAGGGTAAATGGCTACACCTTC.

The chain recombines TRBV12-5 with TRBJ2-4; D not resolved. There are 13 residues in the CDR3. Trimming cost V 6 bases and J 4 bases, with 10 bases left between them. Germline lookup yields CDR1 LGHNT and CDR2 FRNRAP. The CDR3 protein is CASGQGSKNIQYF. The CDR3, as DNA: TGTGCTAGTGGACAAGGGTCAAAAAACATTCAGTACTTC.

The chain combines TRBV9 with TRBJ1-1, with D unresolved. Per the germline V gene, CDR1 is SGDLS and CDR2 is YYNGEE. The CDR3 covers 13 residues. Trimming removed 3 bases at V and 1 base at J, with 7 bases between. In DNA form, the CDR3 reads TGTGCCAGCAGCGCACAATCGAACACTGAAGCTTTCTTT. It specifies CASSAQSNTEAFF. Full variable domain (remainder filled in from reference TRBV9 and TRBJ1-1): DSGVTQTPKHLITATGQRVTLRCSPRSGDLSVYWYQQSLDQGLQFLIQYYNGEERAKGNILERFSAQQFPDLHSELNLSSLELGDSALYFCASSAQSNTEAFFGQGTRLTVV.

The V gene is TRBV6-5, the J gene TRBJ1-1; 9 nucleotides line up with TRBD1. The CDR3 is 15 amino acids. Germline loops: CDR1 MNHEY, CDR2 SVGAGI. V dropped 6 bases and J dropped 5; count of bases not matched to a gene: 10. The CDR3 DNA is TGTGCCAGCAGAAAACGGGACAGGGTGGGGACTGAAGCTTTCTTT. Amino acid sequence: CASRKRDRVGTEAFF.

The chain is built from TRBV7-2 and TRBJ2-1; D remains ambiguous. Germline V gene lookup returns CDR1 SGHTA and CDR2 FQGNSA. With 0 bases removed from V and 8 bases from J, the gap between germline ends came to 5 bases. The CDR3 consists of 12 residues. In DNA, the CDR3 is TGTGCCAGCAGCTTAGCCGGTTATGAGCAGTTCTTC. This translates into CASSLAGYEQFF.

CDR3 sequence: CASSSRTNSYNEQFF. The CDR3 nucleotides are TGTGCCAGCAGCTCCCGGACAAATTCCTACAATGAGCAGTTCTTC. The V and J genes are TRBV9 and TRBJ2-1; possibly TRBD1 for D (5 bases). The CDR3 is made up of 15 amino acids. Trimming took off 4 bases at V and 1 base at J, with 12 bases between the two ends. Germline V gives CDR1 SGDLS, CDR2 YYNGEE.

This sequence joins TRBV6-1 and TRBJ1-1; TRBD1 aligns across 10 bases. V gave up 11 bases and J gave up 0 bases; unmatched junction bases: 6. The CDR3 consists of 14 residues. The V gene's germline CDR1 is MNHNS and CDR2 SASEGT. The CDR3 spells CAGAGTGVNTEAFF. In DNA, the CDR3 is TGTGCCGGTGCCGGGACAGGGGTGAACACTGAAGCTTTCTTT.

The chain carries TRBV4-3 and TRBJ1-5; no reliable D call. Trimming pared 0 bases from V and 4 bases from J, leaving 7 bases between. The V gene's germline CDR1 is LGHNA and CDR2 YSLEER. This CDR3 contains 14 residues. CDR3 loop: CASSQDSWNQPQHF. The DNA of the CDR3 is TGCGCCAGCAGCCAAGACAGTTGGAATCAGCCCCAGCATTTT.

CDR3 residues: CASSIDRNQPQHF. In DNA form, the CDR3 reads TGCGCCAGCAGCATTGACCGCAATCAGCCCCAGCATTTT. The chain uses TRBV5-1 and TRBJ1-5; D unresolved. This CDR3 contains 13 residues. Trimming removed 4 bases from V and 2 bases from J, with 7 bases in between. The germline CDR1 and CDR2 sequences are SGHRS and YFSETQ. The full variable domain, in which reference TRBV5-1 and TRBJ1-5 provide the parts outside the CDR3, is KAGVTQTPRYLIKTRGQQVTLSCSPISGHRSVSWYQQTPGQGLQFLFEYFSETQRNKGNFPGRFSGRQFSNSRSEMNVSTLELGDSALYLCASSIDRNQPQHFGDGTRLSIL.

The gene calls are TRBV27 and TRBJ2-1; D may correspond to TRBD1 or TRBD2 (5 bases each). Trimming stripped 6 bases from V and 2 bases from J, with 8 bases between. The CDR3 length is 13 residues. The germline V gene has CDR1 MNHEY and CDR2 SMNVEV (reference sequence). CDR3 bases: TGTGCCAGCAGGGGGGAACCCTACAATGAGCAGTTCTTC. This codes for CASRGEPYNEQFF.

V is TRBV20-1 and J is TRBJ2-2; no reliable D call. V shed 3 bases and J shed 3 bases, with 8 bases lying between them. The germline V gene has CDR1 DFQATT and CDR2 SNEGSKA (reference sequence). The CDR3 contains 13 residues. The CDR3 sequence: CSARDQDTGELFF. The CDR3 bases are TGCAGTGCTAGGGATCAGGACACCGGGGAGCTGTTTTTT.

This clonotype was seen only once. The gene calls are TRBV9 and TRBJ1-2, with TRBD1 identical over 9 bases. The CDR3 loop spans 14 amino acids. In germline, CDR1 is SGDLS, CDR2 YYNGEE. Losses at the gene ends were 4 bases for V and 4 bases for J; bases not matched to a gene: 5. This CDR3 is CASSLAGQGYGYTF. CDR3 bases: TGTGCCAGCAGCTTAGCGGGACAGGGCTATGGCTACACCTTC.

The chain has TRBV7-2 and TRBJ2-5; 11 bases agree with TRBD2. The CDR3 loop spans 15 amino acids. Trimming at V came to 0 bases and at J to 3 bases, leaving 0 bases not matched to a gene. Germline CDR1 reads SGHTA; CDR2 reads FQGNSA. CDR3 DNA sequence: TGTGCCAGCAGCTTAGCGGGACTAGCGGAAGAGACCCAGTACTTC. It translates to CASSLAGLAEETQYF.